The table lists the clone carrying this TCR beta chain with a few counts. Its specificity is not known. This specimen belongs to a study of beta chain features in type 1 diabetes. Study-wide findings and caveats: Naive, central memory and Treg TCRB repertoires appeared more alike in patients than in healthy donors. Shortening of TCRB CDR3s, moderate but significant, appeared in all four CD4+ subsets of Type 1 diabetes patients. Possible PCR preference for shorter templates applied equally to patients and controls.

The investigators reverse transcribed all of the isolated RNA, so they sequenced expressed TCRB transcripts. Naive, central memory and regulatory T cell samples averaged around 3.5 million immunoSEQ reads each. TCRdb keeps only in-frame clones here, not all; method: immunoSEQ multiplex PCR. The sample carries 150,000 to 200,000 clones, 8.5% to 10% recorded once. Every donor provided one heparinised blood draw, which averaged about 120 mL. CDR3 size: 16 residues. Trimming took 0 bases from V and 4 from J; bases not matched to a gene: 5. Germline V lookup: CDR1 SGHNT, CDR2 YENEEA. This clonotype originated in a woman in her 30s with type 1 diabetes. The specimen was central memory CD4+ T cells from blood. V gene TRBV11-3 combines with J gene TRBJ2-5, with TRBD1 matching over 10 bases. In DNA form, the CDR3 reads TGTGCCAGCAGCTTAGAAGGGACAGGGGTCGGAGAGACCCAGTACTTC. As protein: CASSLEGTGVGETQYF.